A single sample is the source of the 14 T cell receptor beta chains below, sequenced in a study of cytomegalovirus exposure and HLA in healthy donors. The PCR contained 60 Vbeta and 13 Jbeta primers. Here immunoSEQ multiplex PCR was the method, and the copy in TCRdb shows in-frame clones only, minus some. In the table there are about 54,000 clones, under 90% of which are singletons. Sequencing input: PBMCs. These TCRs come from a woman younger than 30 in good health and CMV-seronegative.

This clone showed up just a few times. The gene calls are TRBV19 and TRBJ2-5, with TRBD1 identical over 11 bases. Trimming at V came to 7 bases and at J to 6 bases, leaving 10 bases not matched to a gene. CDR1 and CDR2 from the germline V gene are LNHDA and SQIVND (reference sequence). This CDR3 region has 15 residues. CDR3 coding DNA: TGTGCCAGTACAATAGGACAGGGGGCGCGGAAGACCCAGTACTTC. Translating gives CASTIGQGARKTQYF.

The gene calls are TRBV18 and TRBJ2-7; 10 bases agree with TRBD2. With V trimmed by 0 bases and J by 5 bases, 1 base remained unmatched. The CDR3 has 14 amino acids. Germline values: CDR1 KGHSH, CDR2 LQKENI. CDR3 sequence reads: CASSPPSGRNEQYF. DNA for the CDR3: TGTGCCAGCTCACCACCTAGCGGGAGGAACGAGCAGTACTTC. The complete variable domain, with remaining parts taken from reference TRBV18 and TRBJ2-7, reads NAGVMQNPRHLVRRRGQEARLRCSPMKGHSHVYWYRQLPEEGLKFMVYLQKENIIDESGMPKERFSAEFPKEGPSILRIQQVVRGDSAAYFCASSPPSGRNEQYFGPGTRLTVT.

The chain joins TRBV18 to TRBJ1-4, with 9 bases matching TRBD1. Trimming at V came to 3 bases and at J to 7 bases, leaving 6 bases not matched to a gene. The length of the CDR3 is 15 residues. In germline, CDR1 is KGHSH, CDR2 LQKENI. The CDR3 region is CASSPRQGGIEKLFF. The CDR3 DNA sequence: TGTGCCAGCTCACCCCGACAGGGGGGAATTGAAAAACTGTTTTTT. Combining the CDR3 with reference TRBV18 and TRBJ1-4 gives the whole variable domain NAGVMQNPRHLVRRRGQEARLRCSPMKGHSHVYWYRQLPEEGLKFMVYLQKENIIDESGMPKERFSAEFPKEGPSILRIQQVVRGDSAAYFCASSPRQGGIEKLFFGSGTQLSVL.

This chain joins TRBV7-3 and TRBJ1-1; 11 bases match TRBD1. The V gene end was trimmed by 6 bases and the J gene end by 4 bases; junction bases not matched to a gene: 1. Germline values: CDR1 SGHTA, CDR2 FQGTGA. The CDR3 is made up of 13 amino acids. The CDR3 loop is CASSGQGATEAFF. The CDR3 DNA sequence: TGTGCCAGCAGTGGACAGGGGGCCACTGAAGCTTTCTTT.

V gene TRBV18 combines with J gene TRBJ1-2, with 8 bases that match TRBD1. Germline CDR1 reads KGHSH; CDR2 reads LQKENI. This CDR3 is 15 amino acids long. V trimming: 3 bases; J trimming: 4 bases; junction bases outside the gene matches: 7. The chain's CDR3 is CASSPTDRAGYGYTF. For the CDR3, the DNA is TGTGCCAGCTCACCGACGGACAGGGCTGGCTATGGCTACACCTTC.

In this sample, this clone turned up a few times. The rearrangement joins TRBV28 to TRBJ2-5; the D is unclear. The DNA end is more similar to TRBJ2-7, so the J call may be wrong. Germline assignment: CDR1 MDHEN and CDR2 SYDVKM. This CDR3 contains 11 residues. The CDR3: CASSPRREQYF. CDR3 nucleotides: TGTGCCAGCAGCCCCCGCCGCGAGCAGTACTTC.

The genes are TRBV29-1 and TRBJ1-2, with 7 bases identical to TRBD1. CDR1 and CDR2 (germline): SQVTM, ANQGSEA. The V segment lost 0 bases and the J segment 2 bases; nucleotides outside the gene matches: 15. The CDR3 has 18 residues. The DNA of the CDR3 is TGCAGCGTTGAAGATCTTAAGGGGGCGGACCACACGAACTATGGCTACACCTTC. Protein sequence: CSVEDLKGADHTNYGYTF.

This chain uses TRBV9 with TRBJ2-6, with a weak D call TRBD1 (6 bases). Between the trimmed V and J ends, which lost 0 bases and 4 bases, there was a span of 14 bases. This CDR3 comprises 17 residues. Germline lookup yields CDR1 SGDLS and CDR2 YYNGEE. The CDR3 sequence is CASSVELGARGANVLTF. CDR3 DNA: TGTGCCAGCAGCGTAGAGCTGGGGGCGCGGGGGGCCAACGTCCTGACTTTC.

The V gene is TRBV5-1, the J gene TRBJ2-1; 7 positions agree with TRBD2. CDR3 length: 17 amino acids. The germline CDR1 and CDR2 sequences are SGHRS and YFSETQ. Trimming cost V 4 bases and J 1 base; bases outside gene matches: 11. CDR3 coding DNA: TGCGCCAGCAGCCCCAAACTAGCGCGCAGGTCCTACAATGAGCAGTTCTTC. Its protein is CASSPKLARRSYNEQFF.

About this clone itself: Additional DNA sequences in this sample encode the identical CDR3. V is TRBV27 and J is TRBJ2-7, with 10 nucleotides matching TRBD1. CDR3 length: 17 residues. V gave up 0 bases and J gave up 6 bases; unmatched junction bases: 11. CDR1 MNHEY and CDR2 SMNVEV come from the germline V gene (reference sequence). The chain's CDR3 is CASSLSPGDRGLGEQYF. For the CDR3, the DNA is TGTGCCAGCAGTTTATCGCCCGGGGACAGGGGCCTAGGCGAGCAGTACTTC.

The genes are TRBV4-1 and TRBJ2-3, with D possibly TRBD2 on 6 matching bases. The germline V gene encodes CDR1 MGHRA and CDR2 YSYEKL. The CDR3 contains 18 residues. The V and J ends lost 0 bases and 2 bases respectively, with 18 bases between them. CDR3: CASSQDPPGAGYTDTQYF. As DNA, the CDR3 is TGCGCCAGCAGCCAAGATCCCCCAGGTGCGGGGTACACAGATACGCAGTATTTT.

The chain joins TRBV19 to TRBJ2-1, with a possible D match to TRBD2 (6 bases). The V end lost 6 bases, the J end lost 12 bases, and 15 bases lay between the germline ends. This CDR3 region has 12 residues. Germline V lookup: CDR1 LNHDA, CDR2 SQIVND (reference sequence). In DNA, the CDR3 is TGTGCCAGTAGGCTCGGGACTTCCTCGCAGTTCTTC. Residues: CASRLGTSSQFF.

Remarks on this clone: The junction departs from germline at one end; a sequencing error may be responsible. V usage is TRBV28 and J usage is TRBJ2-4, with TRBD1 matching over 9 bases. Germline V gene sequence: CDR1 MDHEN, CDR2 SYDVKM. The length of the CDR3 is 13 residues. CDR3 bases: TGTGCCAGCAGTTTAACAGGGGGCTTCCCCCCTTTTTTC. Translated, it gives CASSLTGGFPPFF.

This chain links TRBV27 with TRBJ2-7, with D possibly being TRBD1 (7 bases). V dropped 6 bases and J dropped 1 base, with 16 bases sitting between them. The germline V gene encodes CDR1 MNHEY and CDR2 SMNVEV (reference sequence). The CDR3 extends over 15 amino acids. CDR3 sequence (DNA): TGTGCCAGCAGCCGTGGCGGGGACAGTTCCTACGAGCAGTACTTC. Translated, it gives CASSRGGDSSYEQYF.